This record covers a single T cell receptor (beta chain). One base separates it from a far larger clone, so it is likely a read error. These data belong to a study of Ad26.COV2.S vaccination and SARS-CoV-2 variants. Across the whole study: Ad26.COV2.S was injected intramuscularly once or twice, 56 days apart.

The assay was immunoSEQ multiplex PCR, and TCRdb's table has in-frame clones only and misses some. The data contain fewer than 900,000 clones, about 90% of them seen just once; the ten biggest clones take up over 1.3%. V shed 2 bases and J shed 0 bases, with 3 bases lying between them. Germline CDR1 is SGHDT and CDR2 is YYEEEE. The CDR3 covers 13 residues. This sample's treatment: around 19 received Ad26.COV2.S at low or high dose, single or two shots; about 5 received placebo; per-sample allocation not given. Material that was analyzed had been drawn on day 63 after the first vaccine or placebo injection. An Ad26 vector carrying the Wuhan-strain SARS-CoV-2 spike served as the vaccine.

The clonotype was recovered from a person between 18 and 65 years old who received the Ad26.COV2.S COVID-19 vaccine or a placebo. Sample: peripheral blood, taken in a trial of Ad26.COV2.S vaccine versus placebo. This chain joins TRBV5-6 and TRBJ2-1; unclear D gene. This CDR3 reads CASSFGSYNEQFF. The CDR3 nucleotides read TGTGCCAGCAGCTTCGGCTCCTACAATGAGCAGTTCTTC.